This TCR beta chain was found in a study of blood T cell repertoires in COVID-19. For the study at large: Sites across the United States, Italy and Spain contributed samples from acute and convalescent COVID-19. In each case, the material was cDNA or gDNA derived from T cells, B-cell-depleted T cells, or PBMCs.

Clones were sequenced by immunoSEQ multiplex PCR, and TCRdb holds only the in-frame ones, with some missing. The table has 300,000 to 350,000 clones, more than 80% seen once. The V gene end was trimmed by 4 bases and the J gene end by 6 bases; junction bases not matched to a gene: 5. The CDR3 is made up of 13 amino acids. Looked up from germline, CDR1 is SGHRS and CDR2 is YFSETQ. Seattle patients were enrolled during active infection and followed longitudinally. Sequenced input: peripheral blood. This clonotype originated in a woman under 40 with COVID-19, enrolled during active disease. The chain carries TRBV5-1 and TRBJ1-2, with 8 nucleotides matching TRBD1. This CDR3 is CASSVQGVDGYTF. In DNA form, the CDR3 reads TGCGCCAGCAGCGTACAGGGGGTAGATGGCTACACCTTC. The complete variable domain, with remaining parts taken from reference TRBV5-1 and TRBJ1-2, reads KAGVTQTPRYLIKTRGQQVTLSCSPISGHRSVSWYQQTPGQGLQFLFEYFSETQRNKGNFPGRFSGRQFSNSRSEMNVSTLELGDSALYLCASSVQGVDGYTFGSGTRLTVV.